This T cell receptor beta chain was identified during a study of post-analysis software for immune sequencing data. Study outcomes and limitations: Versus controls, multiple sclerosis patients showed significantly lower diversity (normalized Chao1). Same-batch preparations were strongly co-clustered by F measure. Patients showed TRBV5-6, TRBV5-1 and TRBV20-1 among several TRBV segments more frequent than in controls.

V gave up 7 bases and J gave up 5 bases; unmatched junction bases: 6. Germline CDR1 SQVTM, CDR2 ANQGSEA. The CDR3 totals 13 residues. On this clonotype: The antigen remains unidentified.

Each TCR beta cDNA library carried unique molecular identifiers. TCRdb recomputed calls from the PCR reads with MiXCR, one row per CDR3 protein. Here the sample spans around 710,000 distinct CDR3 sequences, about half being singletons. The sequencing sample was made of blood. The chain is built from TRBV29-1 and TRBJ1-5, with 9 nucleotides matching TRBD1. The origin of this receptor is a girl aged 10 to 17 with multiple sclerosis. The CDR3 DNA reads TGCAGCGCGACAGGGGGTCTCGATCAGCCCCAGCATTTT. As protein: CSATGGLDQPQHF. Together with reference TRBV29-1 and TRBJ1-5, the CDR3 gives the full variable domain: SAVISQKPSRDICQRGTSLTIQCQVDSQVTMMFWYRQQPGQSLTLIATANQGSEATYESGFVIDKFPISRPNLTFSTLTVSNMSPEDSSIYLCSATGGLDQPQHFGDGTRLSIL.